This is a list of T cell receptor beta chains from one sample in a study of neurological immune-mediated disorders. TCRdb reprocessed the 5' RACE reads via MiXCR and lists one record per CDR3 protein. The sample yields around 35,000 distinct CDR3 sequences, approximately 1.4% seen once. The material sequenced was PBMCs. The source of these receptors is a woman in her thirties with multiple sclerosis. CDR3s include the opening cysteine and the closing phenylalanine or tryptophan. Fields, in order: clone size, J gene, V gene, D gene, CDR3 DNA, CDR3 protein. The D gene is left open where the match is weak. Size tells how often a clone was seen, or its class if it is expanded.

abundance: many
j_gene: TRBJ2-3
v_gene: TRBV7-9
d_gene: .
CDR3nt: TGTGCCAGCAGACTAGACCTGGCAGATACGCAGTATTTT
CDR3aa: CASRLDLADTQYF

abundance: many
j_gene: TRBJ1-3
v_gene: TRBV5-1
d_gene: .
CDR3nt: TGCGCCAGCAGCTTGGGGGCCGGGACGAACACCATATATTTT
CDR3aa: CASSLGAGTNTIYF

abundance: many
j_gene: TRBJ2-1
v_gene: TRBV12-3/TRBV12-4
d_gene: TRBD2
CDR3nt: TGTGCCAGCAGGTCTAGCGGCTACCACAATGAGCAGTTCTTC
CDR3aa: CASRSSGYHNEQFF

abundance: many
j_gene: TRBJ1-5
v_gene: TRBV2
d_gene: .
CDR3nt: TGTGCCAGCAGCAGGGGTGGAAGCAATCAGCCCCAGCATTTT
CDR3aa: CASSRGGSNQPQHF

abundance: many
j_gene: TRBJ2-1
v_gene: TRBV5-1
d_gene: .
CDR3nt: TGCGCCAGCAGCTCCCTTTCGGGGGCCAGCTCCTACAATGAGCAGTTCTTC
CDR3aa: CASSSLSGASSYNEQFF

abundance: many
j_gene: TRBJ2-1
v_gene: TRBV20-1
d_gene: .
CDR3nt: TGCAGTGCTAGGAATGACTGGGGAACCTACAATGAGCAGTTCTTC
CDR3aa: CSARNDWGTYNEQFF

abundance: many
j_gene: TRBJ2-6
v_gene: TRBV20-1
d_gene: .
CDR3nt: TGCAGTGCTAGTGGGGGCTCTGGGGCCAACGTCCTGACTTTC
CDR3aa: CSASGGSGANVLTF

abundance: many
j_gene: TRBJ1-1
v_gene: TRBV6-2/TRBV6-3
d_gene: .
CDR3nt: TGTGCCAGCAGTCCCTGGGACGGCACTGAAGCTTTCTTT
CDR3aa: CASSPWDGTEAFF

abundance: many
j_gene: TRBJ1-1
v_gene: TRBV9
d_gene: .
CDR3nt: TGTGCCAGCAGCGTAGATCCAGGGACCGCTGAAGCTTTCTTT
CDR3aa: CASSVDPGTAEAFF

abundance: many
j_gene: TRBJ2-2
v_gene: TRBV29-1
d_gene: TRBD2
CDR3nt: TGCAGCGTACGGGGGACGGGGGGAACCGGGGAGCTGTTTTTT
CDR3aa: CSVRGTGGTGELFF

abundance: many
j_gene: TRBJ1-2
v_gene: TRBV20-1
d_gene: TRBD1
CDR3nt: TGCAGTGCTAGAGCCCTGAGGGGGCTTGACTATGGCTACACCTTC
CDR3aa: CSARALRGLDYGYTF

abundance: many
j_gene: TRBJ1-2
v_gene: TRBV4-1
d_gene: .
CDR3nt: TGCGCCAGCAGCCAAGTCAAGCCCGATGGCTACACCTTC
CDR3aa: CASSQVKPDGYTF

abundance: many
j_gene: TRBJ2-3
v_gene: TRBV5-1
d_gene: TRBD1
CDR3nt: TGCGCCAGCAGCTTTCCGGGACAGAACACAGATACGCAGTATTTT
CDR3aa: CASSFPGQNTDTQYF

abundance: many
j_gene: TRBJ1-5
v_gene: TRBV20-1
d_gene: .
CDR3nt: TGCAGCGTGAGTTGGGGGAACAATCAGCCCCAGCATTTT
CDR3aa: CSVSWGNNQPQHF

abundance: many
j_gene: TRBJ2-1
v_gene: TRBV9
d_gene: TRBD2
CDR3nt: TGTGCCAGCAGCGTAGTCGGAGGGCTAGCGGGGGGGGGTTCCTCCTACAATGAGCAGTTCTTC
CDR3aa: CASSVVGGLAGGGSSYNEQFF

abundance: many
j_gene: TRBJ1-6
v_gene: TRBV20-1
d_gene: .
CDR3nt: TGCAGTGCTAGACCCGGGTTAACAGGGTCTTCACCCCTCCACTTT
CDR3aa: CSARPGLTGSSPLHF

abundance: many
j_gene: TRBJ1-1
v_gene: TRBV5-1
d_gene: .
CDR3nt: TGCGCCAGCAGCTTGGAGTTCACAGGAGGCACTGAAGCTTTCTTT
CDR3aa: CASSLEFTGGTEAFF

abundance: many
j_gene: TRBJ2-5
v_gene: TRBV7-6
d_gene: .
CDR3nt: TGTGCCAGCAGCTTAACATCGGCGGGACGAGAGACCCAGTACTTC
CDR3aa: CASSLTSAGRETQYF

abundance: many
j_gene: TRBJ2-1
v_gene: TRBV20-1
d_gene: TRBD2
CDR3nt: TGCAGTGCAAATAGCGGGGGGGCTGTGGGTGAGCAGTTCTTC
CDR3aa: CSANSGGAVGEQFF

abundance: many
j_gene: TRBJ2-7
v_gene: TRBV12-3/TRBV12-4
d_gene: TRBD1
CDR3nt: TGTGCCAGCACCCCGGACAGGGCCTACTACGAGCAGTACTTC
CDR3aa: CASTPDRAYYEQYF

abundance: many
j_gene: TRBJ2-1
v_gene: TRBV5-1
d_gene: .
CDR3nt: TGCGCCAGCAGCTCGGGCGGTGGCAATGAGCAGTTCTTC
CDR3aa: CASSSGGGNEQFF

abundance: many
j_gene: TRBJ2-1
v_gene: TRBV5-1
d_gene: TRBD2
CDR3nt: TGCGCCAGCAGCGCCGGGACTAGCAATGAGCAGTTCTTC
CDR3aa: CASSAGTSNEQFF

abundance: many
j_gene: TRBJ2-3
v_gene: TRBV20-1
d_gene: TRBD2
CDR3nt: TGCAGTGCAATAGCGGGGGCGGGCACAGATACGCAGTATTTT
CDR3aa: CSAIAGAGTDTQYF

abundance: many
j_gene: TRBJ2-7
v_gene: TRBV7-8
d_gene: .
CDR3nt: TGTGCCAGCAGCAAAATGGCAATGGGACCTCGCTCCTACGAGCAGTACTTC
CDR3aa: CASSKMAMGPRSYEQYF

abundance: many
j_gene: TRBJ1-5
v_gene: TRBV12-3/TRBV12-4
d_gene: .
CDR3nt: TGTGCCAGCAGTTTACATGGGGGCAATCAGCCCCAGCATTTT
CDR3aa: CASSLHGGNQPQHF

abundance: few
j_gene: TRBJ1-2
v_gene: TRBV20-1
d_gene: TRBD1
CDR3nt: TGCAGTGCTAGCCAGTCCCGGACAGGGCATGGCTACACCTTC
CDR3aa: CSASQSRTGHGYTF

abundance: many
j_gene: TRBJ2-1
v_gene: TRBV5-6
d_gene: TRBD2
CDR3nt: TGTGCCAGCAGTCAACTAGCGGGGAAATCTTACAATGAGCAGTTCTTC
CDR3aa: CASSQLAGKSYNEQFF

abundance: many
j_gene: TRBJ1-4
v_gene: TRBV5-1
d_gene: .
CDR3nt: TGCGCCAGCAGCGGACTCGGGGCAACTAATGAAAAACTGTTTTTT
CDR3aa: CASSGLGATNEKLFF

abundance: many
j_gene: TRBJ2-1
v_gene: TRBV9
d_gene: TRBD1
CDR3nt: TGTGCCAGCAGCTCAGACAGGGTCTCCTACAATGAGCAGTTCTTC
CDR3aa: CASSSDRVSYNEQFF

abundance: many
j_gene: TRBJ2-1
v_gene: TRBV6-1
d_gene: TRBD2
CDR3nt: TGTGCCAGCAGTGAAGGCGGGGGATACAATGAGCAGTTCTTC
CDR3aa: CASSEGGGYNEQFF

abundance: many
j_gene: TRBJ1-1
v_gene: TRBV5-1
d_gene: .
CDR3nt: TGCGCCAGCTTACAGGGCCCGGGCACTGAAGCTTTCTTT
CDR3aa: CASLQGPGTEAFF

abundance: few
j_gene: TRBJ2-3
v_gene: TRBV2
d_gene: .
CDR3nt: TGTGCCAGCAGTAATACAGGGACGGGAACGCAGTATTTT
CDR3aa: CASSNTGTGTQYF

abundance: many
j_gene: TRBJ1-2
v_gene: TRBV24-1
d_gene: TRBD1
CDR3nt: TGTGCCACCAGTGATGCCCCGGGACAGGGGGCGTGGGGCTACACCTTC
CDR3aa: CATSDAPGQGAWGYTF

abundance: many
j_gene: TRBJ1-4
v_gene: TRBV7-2
d_gene: .
CDR3nt: TGTGCCAGCAGGGGTGAGAGGGGGACTAATGAAAAACTGTTTTTT
CDR3aa: CASRGERGTNEKLFF

abundance: many
j_gene: TRBJ1-1
v_gene: TRBV12-3/TRBV12-4
d_gene: .
CDR3nt: TGTGCCAGCAGTCTCGACCGGGGGGTCAGGGCTTTCTTT
CDR3aa: CASSLDRGVRAFF

abundance: many
j_gene: TRBJ2-7
v_gene: TRBV20-1
d_gene: TRBD2
CDR3nt: TGCAGTGCCATAGCTAGGGGAGGGACTAGCGGGGGCCGCTCCTACGAGCAGTACTTC
CDR3aa: CSAIARGGTSGGRSYEQYF

abundance: few
j_gene: TRBJ2-7
v_gene: TRBV5-1
d_gene: TRBD1
CDR3nt: TGCGCCAGCAGCACCGGACAGGGGCGGTACGAGCAGTACTTC
CDR3aa: CASSTGQGRYEQYF

abundance: many
j_gene: TRBJ1-1
v_gene: TRBV24-1
d_gene: .
CDR3nt: TGTGCCATCTTACCTCACTTGGCTTGGGAAGCTTTCTTT
CDR3aa: CAILPHLAWEAFF

abundance: many
j_gene: TRBJ2-1
v_gene: TRBV7-9
d_gene: TRBD1
CDR3nt: TGTGCCAGCAGCTCGGACAGGGGGCGATTAAGCTCCTACAATGAGCAGTTCTTC
CDR3aa: CASSSDRGRLSSYNEQFF

abundance: many
j_gene: TRBJ2-7
v_gene: TRBV5-8
d_gene: .
CDR3nt: TGTGCCAGCAGCCAAGGACTCAGGGCAGGCGAGCAGTACTTC
CDR3aa: CASSQGLRAGEQYF

abundance: many
j_gene: TRBJ2-1
v_gene: TRBV7-2
d_gene: TRBD1
CDR3nt: TGTGCCAGCAGCGGAGGGGACAGGGGTTTGGATGAGCAGTTCTTC
CDR3aa: CASSGGDRGLDEQFF

abundance: many
j_gene: TRBJ1-5
v_gene: TRBV27
d_gene: .
CDR3nt: TGTGCCAGCCGGGGGATAGGGAATCAGCCCCAGCATTTT
CDR3aa: CASRGIGNQPQHF

abundance: many
j_gene: TRBJ1-1
v_gene: TRBV29-1
d_gene: .
CDR3nt: TGCAGCGTTGGGCTCACAAACACTGAAGCTTTCTTT
CDR3aa: CSVGLTNTEAFF

abundance: many
j_gene: TRBJ2-3
v_gene: TRBV9
d_gene: .
CDR3nt: TGTGCCAGCAGCGTTGCCCCGGGGCTGGGGAATACGCAGTATTTT
CDR3aa: CASSVAPGLGNTQYF